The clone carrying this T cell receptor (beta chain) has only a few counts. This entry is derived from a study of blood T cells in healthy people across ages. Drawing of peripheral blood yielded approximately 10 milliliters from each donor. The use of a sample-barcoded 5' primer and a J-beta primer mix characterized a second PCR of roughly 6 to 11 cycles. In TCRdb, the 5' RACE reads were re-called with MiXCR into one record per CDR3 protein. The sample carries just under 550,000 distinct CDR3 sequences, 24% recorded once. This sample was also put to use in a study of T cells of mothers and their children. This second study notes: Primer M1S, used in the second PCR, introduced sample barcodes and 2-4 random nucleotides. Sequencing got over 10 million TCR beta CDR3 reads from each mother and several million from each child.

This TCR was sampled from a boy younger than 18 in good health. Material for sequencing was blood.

CDR3 loop: CASRDIYEQYF. As DNA, the CDR3 is TGTGCAAGTCGGGATATCTACGAGCAGTACTTC. The chain has TRBV2 and TRBJ2-7, with D tentatively TRBD2 (5 bases). This CDR3 has 11 amino acids. Germline-derived CDR1 and CDR2 are SNHLY and FYNNEI.